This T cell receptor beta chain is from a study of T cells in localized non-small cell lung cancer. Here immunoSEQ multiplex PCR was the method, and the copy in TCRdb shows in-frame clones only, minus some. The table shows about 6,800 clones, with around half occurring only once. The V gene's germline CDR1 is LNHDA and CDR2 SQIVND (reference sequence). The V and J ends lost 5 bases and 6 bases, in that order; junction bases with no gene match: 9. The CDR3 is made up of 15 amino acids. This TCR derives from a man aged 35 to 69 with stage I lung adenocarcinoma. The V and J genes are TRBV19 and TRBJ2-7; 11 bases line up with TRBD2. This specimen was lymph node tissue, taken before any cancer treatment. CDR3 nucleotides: TGTGCCAGTAGTTCAAATAGCGGGAGGGCGTCCGAGCAGTACTTC. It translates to CASSSNSGRASEQYF.